This is a list of T cell receptor beta chains from one sample in a study of CD8+ T cells in alopecia areata. TCRdb's table, derived via immunoSEQ multiplex PCR, lists solely in-frame clones and lacks some. The sample lists 150,000 to 200,000 clones, about three fifths occurring once. This sample comprised CD4+ T cells sorted from blood, obtained at week 24, from a patient treated with tofacitinib. The origin of the receptors is a human donor with alopecia areata. Both conserved end residues are part of each CDR3. D genes are given only for firm matches. A row's size may be missing; if present it is once, few, many or a size class.

CDR3 protein: CASSGGQGMTYEQYF
CDR3 DNA: TGTGCCAGCAGCGGAGGACAGGGGATGACCTACGAGCAGTACTTC
J gene: TRBJ2-7
clone size: -
V gene: TRBV5-6
D gene: TRBD1

CDR3 protein: CATSLQARQRTDTQYF
CDR3 DNA: TGTGCCACCTCCCTTCAAGCCCGCCAGCGGACAGATACGCAGTATTTT
J gene: TRBJ2-3
clone size: -
V gene: TRBV2
D gene: -

CDR3 protein: CASTLRSSRGLPKYGYTF
CDR3 DNA: TGTGCCAGCACCCTACGGAGTTCACGGGGGCTCCCGAAGTATGGCTACACCTTC
J gene: TRBJ1-2
clone size: -
V gene: TRBV27
D gene: -

CDR3 protein: CAWSTGTGFGAYGYTF
CDR3 DNA: TGTGCCTGGAGTACTGGGACAGGGTTTGGGGCGTATGGCTACACCTTC
J gene: TRBJ1-2
clone size: -
V gene: TRBV30
D gene: TRBD1

CDR3 protein: CASSYQGPKNSPLHF
CDR3 DNA: TGTGCCAGCAGCTACCAGGGACCGAAGAATTCACCCCTCCACTTT
J gene: TRBJ1-6
clone size: -
V gene: TRBV7-8
D gene: -

CDR3 protein: CASSPTGHFYEQYF
CDR3 DNA: TGCGCCAGCAGCCCAACGGGACACTTCTACGAGCAGTACTTC
J gene: TRBJ2-7
clone size: -
V gene: TRBV5-1
D gene: -

CDR3 protein: CASSYDSEVAGYTF
CDR3 DNA: TGTGCCAGCAGTTACGACAGCGAGGTAGCTGGCTACACCTTC
J gene: TRBJ1-2
clone size: few
V gene: TRBV6-5
D gene: -

CDR3 protein: CASIGQGGNTQYF
CDR3 DNA: TGCGCCAGCATCGGACAGGGGGGAAATACGCAGTATTTT
J gene: TRBJ2-3
clone size: -
V gene: TRBV5-1
D gene: TRBD1

CDR3 protein: CASNAGNEQFF
CDR3 DNA: TGTGCCAGCAACGCGGGAAATGAGCAGTTCTTC
J gene: TRBJ2-1
clone size: -
V gene: TRBV2
D gene: -

CDR3 protein: CASSQSKTDTQYF
CDR3 DNA: TGCGCCAGCAGTCAATCGAAGACAGATACGCAGTATTTT
J gene: TRBJ2-3
clone size: -
V gene: TRBV23-1
D gene: -

CDR3 protein: CASSPIAGGLSGANVLTF
CDR3 DNA: TGTGCCAGCAGCCCGATAGCGGGGGGGCTCTCTGGGGCCAACGTCCTGACTTTC
J gene: TRBJ2-6
clone size: few
V gene: TRBV7-2
D gene: TRBD2

CDR3 protein: CASSSTGPLPLNNEQFF
CDR3 DNA: TGTGCCAGCAGTTCGACCGGGCCCCTCCCCCTTAACAATGAGCAGTTCTTC
J gene: TRBJ2-1
clone size: once
V gene: TRBV27
D gene: -

CDR3 protein: CASSDNRVLAPLHF
CDR3 DNA: TGTGCCAGCAGTGATAACAGGGTTCTGGCACCCCTCCACTTT
J gene: TRBJ1-6
clone size: -
V gene: TRBV25-1
D gene: -

CDR3 protein: CASRGASGNTIYF
CDR3 DNA: TGTGCTAGCAGGGGAGCAAGTGGAAACACCATATATTTT
J gene: TRBJ1-3
clone size: many
V gene: TRBV12-5
D gene: -

CDR3 protein: CASSEHRNTEAFF
CDR3 DNA: TGTGCCAGCAGTGAACACAGGAACACTGAAGCTTTCTTT
J gene: TRBJ1-1
clone size: few
V gene: TRBV25-1
D gene: -